One and the same sample provided the 22 T cell receptor beta chains below, sequenced in a study of regulatory T cells in long-lasting Graves disease. Time point noted: persistent/refractory GD, antithyroid drugs over 5 years with positive TRAb. After RNA was extracted from PBMCs, the TCR library was made from it. HTBI primers from iRepertoire and Arm-PCR of CDR3 regions yielded the TCR beta libraries. TCRdb re-derived calls from the multiplex PCR reads in MiXCR, one entry per CDR3 protein. The profile covers around 450,000 distinct CDR3 sequences, with under 25% appearing a single time and less than 9% taken by the ten largest. The material was peripheral blood mononuclear cells (PBMCs), obtained when the disease was refractory, from a patient treated with antithyroid drugs. These receptors originate from a female donor with Graves disease.

This clonotype has ten or more counts. The chain uses TRBV2 and TRBJ2-7; 9 bases are shared with TRBD1. J gave up 3 bases and V 11 bases, and 8 bases lay outside the gene matches. Germline CDR1 and CDR2: SNHLY and FYNNEI. The CDR3 contains 13 residues. The CDR3 DNA follows: TGTGCCGGACGGACAGGGGACGTCTACGAGCAGTACTTC. It is translated as CAGRTGDVYEQYF.

Many counts were recorded for this clonotype. V and J are TRBV9 and TRBJ2-5; no clear D gene. The CDR3 is 15 amino acids. Germline-derived CDR1 and CDR2 are SGDLS and YYNGEE. V lost 0 bases to trimming and J lost 1 base, with 10 bases between them. The CDR3 protein is CASSVGRSGQETQYF. The CDR3 nucleotides read TGTGCCAGCAGCGTAGGCAGGTCGGGCCAAGAGACCCAGTACTTC.

This clonotype was seen repeatedly, ten times or more. The genes are TRBV5-1 and TRBJ2-2, with D uncertain. This CDR3 is built from 13 residues. The germline gives CDR1 SGHRS, CDR2 YFSETQ. The V gene lost 0 bases and the J gene lost 3 bases, with 3 bases spanning the gap. The DNA of the CDR3 is TGCGCCAGCAGCTTGGCCGACACCGGGGAGCTGTTTTTT. It codes for CASSLADTGELFF.

This clonotype was detected a few times. V gene TRBV10-3 combines with J gene TRBJ2-2; the match to TRBD2 covers 11 bases. CDR3 size: 19 residues. CDR1 and CDR2 from the germline V gene are ENHRY and SYGVKD. V gave up 0 bases and J gave up 0 bases; unmatched junction bases: 6. The DNA for the CDR3 is TGTGCCATCAGTGAGTCGTATAGCGGGAGGGCCGCGAACACCGGGGAGCTGTTTTTT. Residues: CAISESYSGRAANTGELFF.

This sequence joins TRBV30 and TRBJ1-1; D call uncertain. V shed 4 bases and J shed 5 bases, with 14 bases lying between them. Germline V gene data show CDR1 as GTSNPN and CDR2 as SVGIG (reference sequence). The CDR3 is made up of 13 amino acids. DNA for the CDR3: TGTGCCTGGATAAGGTACCAGGAGACTGAAGCTTTCTTT. The encoded protein is CAWIRYQETEAFF.

The rearrangement uses TRBV7-2 and TRBJ2-1, with 7 nucleotides matching TRBD1. V was clipped by 5 bases and J by 5 bases; unmatched bases: 9. The CDR3 covers 15 residues. In germline, CDR1 is SGHTA, CDR2 FQGNSA. CDR3 DNA: TGTGCCAGCAGCACTTGGACAGGCCTAAACAATGAGCAGTTCTTC. This codes for CASSTWTGLNNEQFF.

The J gene is TRBJ2-6, the V gene TRBV27, with D hard to call. This CDR3 is 14 amino acids long. The ends were cut back, 7 bases at V and 4 bases at J, with 11 bases in the middle. CDR1 is MNHEY, CDR2 SMNVEV, per germline (reference sequence). CDR3 nucleotides: TGTGCCAGCATGATTGGGTTGGGGGCCAACGTCCTGACTTTC. Translation: CASMIGLGANVLTF.

This clonotype has a handful of counts. The chain uses TRBV3-1 and TRBJ2-5; D unclear. The V and J ends lost 0 bases and 2 bases respectively, with 16 bases between them. The CDR3 is 17 amino acids. Per germline, CDR1 LGHDT and CDR2 YNNKEL (reference sequence). The CDR3 nucleotides read TGTGCCAGCAGCCAAGAGGTTGCCAGAATTAATCAAGAGACCCAGTACTTC. As protein: CASSQEVARINQETQYF.

This clonotype has ten or more counts. The chain couples TRBV28 to TRBJ1-1; D is undetermined. In germline, CDR1 is MDHEN, CDR2 SYDVKM. This CDR3 has 14 amino acids. Trimming left V 5 bases short and J 8 bases short, with 18 bases between. The CDR3 loop is CASSVNPVGREAFF. CDR3 nucleotides: TGTGCCAGCAGTGTAAACCCCGTTGGGCGGGAAGCTTTCTTT.

This clonotype was detected many times. The rearrangement links TRBV5-1 to TRBJ1-2; maybe TRBD1 (5 bases). CDR1 is SGHRS, CDR2 YFSETQ, per germline. This CDR3 has 11 residues. Trimming removed 7 bases from V and 4 bases from J, with 8 bases in between. The CDR3 loop reads CASGGVYGYTF. The CDR3, as DNA: TGCGCCAGCGGAGGGGTCTATGGCTACACCTTC. The entire variable domain, with the rest obtained from reference TRBV5-1 and TRBJ1-2, is as follows: KAGVTQTPRYLIKTRGQQVTLSCSPISGHRSVSWYQQTPGQGLQFLFEYFSETQRNKGNFPGRFSGRQFSNSRSEMNVSTLELGDSALYLCASGGVYGYTFGSGTRLTVV.

The V and J genes are TRBV13 and TRBJ2-7, with 12 positions matching TRBD2. CDR1 and CDR2 from the germline V gene are PRHDT and FYEKMQ (reference sequence). The V segment lost 5 bases and the J segment 7 bases; nucleotides outside the gene matches: 9. The CDR3 sequence is 15 residues long. CDR3: CASSQGGGLAGEQYF. The CDR3, as DNA: TGTGCCAGCAGCCAGGGGGGGGGACTAGCGGGTGAGCAGTACTTC.

This clonotype was recorded at least ten times. The chain links TRBV7-9 to TRBJ2-5; D may match TRBD1 or TRBD2 (6 bases each). The CDR3 is made up of 14 amino acids. Germline CDR1 and CDR2: SEHNR and FQNEAQ (reference sequence). The V gene lost 3 bases and the J gene lost 6 bases, with 14 bases spanning the gap. CDR3 in amino acids: CASSLLGGLKTQYF. CDR3 DNA sequence: TGTGCCAGCAGCTTGTTAGGGGGGCTAAAGACCCAGTACTTC.

The rearrangement uses TRBV18 and TRBJ1-2; 10 positions agree with TRBD1. The CDR3 is made up of 15 amino acids. The germline V gene has CDR1 KGHSH and CDR2 LQKENI. With V trimmed by 3 bases and J by 6 bases, 7 bases remained unmatched. CDR3 DNA: TGTGCCAGCTCACCGCGGACAGGGGGGACGGATGGCTACACCTTC. This gives the protein CASSPRTGGTDGYTF.

Comment on this clonotype: An end of the junction differs from the germline gene, which may be a read error. This rearrangement joins TRBV7-9 to TRBJ2-7; D gene uncertain. Germline values: CDR1 SEHNR, CDR2 FQNEAQ (reference sequence). The CDR3 loop spans 13 amino acids. CDR3 nucleotide sequence: TGTCCCAGCAGCTTAGTTCCGGACTACGAGCAGTACTTC. It specifies CPSSLVPDYEQYF.

This clonotype was detected many times. The chain is built from TRBV5-1 and TRBJ2-6, with 8 bases identical to TRBD1. Germline V gives CDR1 SGHRS, CDR2 YFSETQ. This CDR3 comprises 18 residues. Trimming removed 5 bases from V and 4 bases from J; junction bases left unmatched: 14. The CDR3 here is CASSNPRLRGLGANVLTF. DNA of the CDR3: TGCGCCAGCAGTAACCCGAGGCTCAGGGGGCTCGGGGCCAACGTCCTGACTTTC.

This clonotype was seen repeatedly, ten times or more. V gene TRBV7-9 combines with J gene TRBJ2-7; 10 bases are shared with TRBD2. Germline CDR1 reads SEHNR; CDR2 reads FQNEAQ (reference sequence). Unmatched junction bases numbered 4, after V lost 1 base and J lost 4 bases. The CDR3 is 15 amino acids. CDR3 DNA: TGTGCCAGCAGCTTAGTAGCGGGGGGTTCATACGAGCAGTACTTC. Translation: CASSLVAGGSYEQYF.

This clonotype was recorded at least ten times. The chain employs TRBV7-6 and TRBJ1-1; possible D gene TRBD1, 5 bases. The CDR3 covers 18 residues. Per the germline V gene, CDR1 is SGHVS and CDR2 is FNYEAQ. V was cut by 1 base and J by 0 bases, with 18 bases left in between. As DNA, the CDR3 is TGTGCCAGCAGCTTAGTGCGGGGGGACCGACAGTTGAACACTGAAGCTTTCTTT. The encoded protein is CASSLVRGDRQLNTEAFF.

This chain links TRBV12-3 or TRBV12-4 with TRBJ2-2, with TRBD2 matching 7 bases. The CDR3 is 16 amino acids. With 3 bases clipped from V and 3 bases from J, the junction kept 7 bases outside the gene matches. The CDR3 is CASSFNGGMDTGELFF. The CDR3 DNA reads TGTGCCAGCAGTTTTAACGGGGGGATGGACACCGGGGAGCTGTTTTTT.

This clonotype came up many times. The chain combines TRBV11-2 with TRBJ2-6, with TRBD2 matching 7 bases. The CDR3 loop spans 14 amino acids. Trimming cost V 5 bases and J 4 bases; bases outside gene matches: 2. The V gene's germline CDR1 is SGHAT and CDR2 FQNNGV. In DNA form, the CDR3 reads TGTGCCAGCAGCCCGCGGGGGGGGGCCAACGTCCTGACTTTC. It is translated as CASSPRGGANVLTF. Filled out from reference TRBV11-2 and TRBJ2-6, the complete variable domain reads EAGVAQSPRYKIIEKRQSVAFWCNPISGHATLYWYQQILGQGPKLLIQFQNNGVVDDSQLPKDRFSAERLKGVDSTLKIQPAKLEDSAVYLCASSPRGGANVLTFGAGSRLTVL.

The sample holds many counts of this clonotype. CDR3 residues: CASSEQGTGTETQYF. CDR3 nucleotide sequence: TGTGCCAGCAGTGAACAGGGGACAGGGACCGAGACCCAGTACTTC. This chain links TRBV6-2 or TRBV6-3 with TRBJ2-5, with TRBD1 matching over 9 bases. The germline gives CDR1 MNHEY, CDR2 SVGEGT. With V trimmed by 5 bases and J by 5 bases, 9 bases remained unmatched. The length of the CDR3 is 15 residues.

This clonotype was detected only a few times. The rearrangement uses TRBV10-3 and TRBJ2-5, with unresolved D. The CDR3 consists of 12 residues. Germline V lookup: CDR1 ENHRY, CDR2 SYGVKD. Trimming shortened V by 4 bases and J by 3 bases, and 6 bases separated the two germline ends. The CDR3 spells CAISGTEETQYF. The CDR3 region has the DNA TGTGCCATCAGTGGAACGGAAGAGACCCAGTACTTC.

In this sample, this clonotype turned up a few times. This sequence joins TRBV19 and TRBJ2-3, with TRBD2 matching over 9 bases. This CDR3 region has 16 residues. CDR1 LNHDA and CDR2 SQIVND come from the germline V gene (reference sequence). Trimming cost V 7 bases and J 6 bases; bases outside gene matches: 14. CDR3 loop: CASTPWSSGGWDTQYF. For the CDR3, the DNA is TGTGCCAGTACCCCATGGAGTAGCGGGGGATGGGATACGCAGTATTTT.